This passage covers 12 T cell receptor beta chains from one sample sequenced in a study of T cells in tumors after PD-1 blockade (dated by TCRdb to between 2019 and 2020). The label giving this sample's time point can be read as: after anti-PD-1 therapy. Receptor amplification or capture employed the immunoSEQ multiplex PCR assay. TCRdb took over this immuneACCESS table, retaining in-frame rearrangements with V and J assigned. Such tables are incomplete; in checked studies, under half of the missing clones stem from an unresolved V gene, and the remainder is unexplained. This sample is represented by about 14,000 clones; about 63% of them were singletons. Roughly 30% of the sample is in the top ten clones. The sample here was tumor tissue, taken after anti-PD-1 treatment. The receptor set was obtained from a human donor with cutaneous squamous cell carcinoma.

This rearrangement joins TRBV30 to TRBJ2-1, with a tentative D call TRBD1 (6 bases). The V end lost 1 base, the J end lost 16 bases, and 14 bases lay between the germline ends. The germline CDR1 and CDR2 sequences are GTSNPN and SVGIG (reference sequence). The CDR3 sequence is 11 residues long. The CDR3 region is CAWSGQVHLFF. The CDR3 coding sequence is TGTGCCTGGAGTGGACAGGTTCACCTCTTCTTC. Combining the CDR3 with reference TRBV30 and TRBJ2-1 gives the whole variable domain SQTIHQWPATLVQPVGSPLSLECTVEGTSNPNLYWYRQAAGRGLQLLFYSVGIGQISSEVPQNLSASRPQDRQFILSSKKLLLSDSGFYLCAWSGQVHLFFGPGTRLTVL.

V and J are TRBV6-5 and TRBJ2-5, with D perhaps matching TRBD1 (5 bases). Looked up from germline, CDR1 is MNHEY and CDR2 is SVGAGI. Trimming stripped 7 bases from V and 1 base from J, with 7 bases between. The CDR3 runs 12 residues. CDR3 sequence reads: CASKGSQETQYF. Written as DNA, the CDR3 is TGTGCCAGCAAGGGGTCCCAAGAGACCCAGTACTTC.

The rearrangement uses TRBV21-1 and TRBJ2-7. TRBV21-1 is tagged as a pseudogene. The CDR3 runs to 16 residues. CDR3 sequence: CASSIRTGTELEEQYF. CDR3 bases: TGTGCCAGCAGCATACGAACCGGGACCGAGCTTGAAGAGCAGTACTTC.

The CDR3 loop reads CASSLYRNYYEQYF. CDR3 DNA sequence: TGTGCCAGCAGCTTGTATAGGAATTACTACGAGCAGTACTTC. V gene TRBV5-6 combines with J gene TRBJ2-7; D not resolved. This CDR3 contains 14 residues. Germline V gives CDR1 SGHDT, CDR2 YYEEEE. The ends were cut back, 1 base at V and 3 bases at J, with 11 bases in the middle. The complete variable domain, with remaining parts taken from reference TRBV5-6 and TRBJ2-7, reads DAGVTQSPTHLIKTRGQQVTLRCSPKSGHDTVSWYQQALGQGPQFIFQYYEEEERQRGNFPDRFSGHQFPNYSSELNVNALLLGDSALYLCASSLYRNYYEQYFGPGTRLTVT.

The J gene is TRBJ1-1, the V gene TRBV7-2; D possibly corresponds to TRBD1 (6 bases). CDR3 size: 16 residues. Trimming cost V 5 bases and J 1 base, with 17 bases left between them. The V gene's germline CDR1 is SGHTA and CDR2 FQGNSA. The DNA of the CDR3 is TGTGCCAGCAGCCCCGTGGGGGGGCTAACGAACACTGAAGCTTTCTTT. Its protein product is CASSPVGGLTNTEAFF.

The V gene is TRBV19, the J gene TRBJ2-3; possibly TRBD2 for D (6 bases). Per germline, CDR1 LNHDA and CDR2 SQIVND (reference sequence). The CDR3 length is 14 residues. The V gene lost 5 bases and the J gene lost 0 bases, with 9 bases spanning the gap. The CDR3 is CASSPGGSTDTQYF. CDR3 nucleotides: TGTGCCAGTAGTCCTGGGGGGAGCACAGATACGCAGTATTTT.

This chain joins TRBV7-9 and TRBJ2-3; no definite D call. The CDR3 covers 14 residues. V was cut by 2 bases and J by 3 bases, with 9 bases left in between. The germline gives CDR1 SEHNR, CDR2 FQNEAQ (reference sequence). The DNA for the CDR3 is TGTGCCAGCAGCTTATCTATGAGTACAGATACGCAGTATTTT. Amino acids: CASSLSMSTDTQYF.

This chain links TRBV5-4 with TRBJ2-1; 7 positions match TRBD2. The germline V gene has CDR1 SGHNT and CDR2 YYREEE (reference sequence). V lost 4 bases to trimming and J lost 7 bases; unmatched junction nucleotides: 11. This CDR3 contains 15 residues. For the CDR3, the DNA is TGTGCCAGCAGCAAGGACGTGGGAGGGGTAAATGAGCAGTTCTTC. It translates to CASSKDVGGVNEQFF.

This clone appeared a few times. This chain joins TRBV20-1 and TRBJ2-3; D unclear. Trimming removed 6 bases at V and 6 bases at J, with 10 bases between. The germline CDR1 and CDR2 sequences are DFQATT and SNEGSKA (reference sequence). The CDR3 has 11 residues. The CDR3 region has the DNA TGCAGTGCGGGTTTGTCGGATACGCAGTATTTT. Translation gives CSAGLSDTQYF.

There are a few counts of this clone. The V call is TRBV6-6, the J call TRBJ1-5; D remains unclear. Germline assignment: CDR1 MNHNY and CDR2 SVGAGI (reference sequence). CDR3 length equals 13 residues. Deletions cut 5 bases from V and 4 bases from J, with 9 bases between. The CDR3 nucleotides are TGTGCCAGCAGTGACATTTCTAATCAGCCCCAGCATTTT. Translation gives CASSDISNQPQHF.

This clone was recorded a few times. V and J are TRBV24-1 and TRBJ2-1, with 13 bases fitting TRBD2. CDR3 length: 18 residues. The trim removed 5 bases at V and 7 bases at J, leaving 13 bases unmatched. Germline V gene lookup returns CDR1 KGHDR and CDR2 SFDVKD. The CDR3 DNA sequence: TGTGCCACCAGTGGGACTAGCGGGAGTCTTACCCTAAGGAATGAGCAGTTCTTC. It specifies CATSGTSGSLTLRNEQFF.

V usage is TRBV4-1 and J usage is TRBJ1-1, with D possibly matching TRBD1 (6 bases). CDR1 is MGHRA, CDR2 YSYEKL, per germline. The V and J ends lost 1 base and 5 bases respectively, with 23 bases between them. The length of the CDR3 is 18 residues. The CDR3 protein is CASSQVVDRRSSSTEAFF. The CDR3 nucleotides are TGCGCCAGCAGCCAAGTAGTAGACAGGCGGTCGAGTTCTACTGAAGCTTTCTTT.